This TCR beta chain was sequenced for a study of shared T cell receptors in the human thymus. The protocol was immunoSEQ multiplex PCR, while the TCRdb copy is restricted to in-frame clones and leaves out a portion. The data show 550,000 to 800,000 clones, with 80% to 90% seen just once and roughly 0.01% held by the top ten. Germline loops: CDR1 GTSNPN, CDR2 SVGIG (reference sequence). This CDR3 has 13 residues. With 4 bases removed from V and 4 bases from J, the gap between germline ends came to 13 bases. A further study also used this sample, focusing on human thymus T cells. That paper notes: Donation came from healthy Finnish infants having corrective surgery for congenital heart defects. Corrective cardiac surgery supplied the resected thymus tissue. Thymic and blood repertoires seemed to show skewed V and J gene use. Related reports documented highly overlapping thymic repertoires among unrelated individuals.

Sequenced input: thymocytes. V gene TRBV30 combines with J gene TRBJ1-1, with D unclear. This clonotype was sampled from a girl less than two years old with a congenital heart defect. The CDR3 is CAWNRRRGTEAFF. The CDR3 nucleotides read TGTGCCTGGAATCGGCGGAGAGGCACTGAAGCTTTCTTT.